Listed here are 21 T cell receptor beta chains from one sample, sequenced in a study of blood T cell repertoires in COVID-19 (dated by TCRdb to 2020 to 2021). Library preparation was by the immunoSEQ multiplex PCR assay. In its TCRdb copy, this immuneACCESS table keeps in-frame sequences only and misses some clones. Where compared with another copy, unresolved V genes explain less than half of these, and the others have no known cause. The sample table holds 300,000 to 400,000 clones, of which around nine tenths were seen once. The ten most abundant clones make up just over 7% of the sample. The source material was peripheral blood. The receptors derive from a woman between 55 and 75 years old with COVID-19, enrolled during active disease.

This sequence joins TRBV7-9 and TRBJ1-2, with D possibly being TRBD1 (6 bases). This CDR3 has 13 residues. Germline CDR1 and CDR2: SEHNR and FQNEAQ (reference sequence). V dropped 7 bases and J dropped 8 bases, with 17 bases sitting between them. The CDR3 region is CASKRTDPWGYTF. In DNA form, the CDR3 reads TGTGCCAGCAAGAGGACAGACCCTTGGGGCTACACCTTC. The full variable domain, its missing parts supplied by reference TRBV7-9 and TRBJ1-2, is DTGVSQNPRHKITKRGQNVTFRCDPISEHNRLYWYRQTLGQGPEFLTYFQNEAQLEKSRLLSDRFSAERPKGSFSTLEIQRTEQGDSAMYLCASKRTDPWGYTFGSGTRLTVV.

This chain uses TRBV10-1 with TRBJ1-1, with D perhaps TRBD1 (5 bases). CDR1 is WNHNN, CDR2 SYGVQD, per germline (reference sequence). There are 14 residues in the CDR3. Trimming took 4 bases from V and 7 from J, leaving 16 bases between them. The CDR3 loop is CASSGFGQGGEAFF. CDR3 DNA: TGCGCCAGCAGTGGGTTTGGCCAGGGAGGTGAAGCTTTCTTT.

This clone occurred a few times. The rearrangement links TRBV6-6 to TRBJ2-7; D perhaps matches TRBD1 (5 bases). This CDR3 is 14 amino acids long. CDR1 is MNHNY and CDR2 is SVGAGI in the germline V gene (reference sequence). Trimming shortened V by 8 bases and J by 0 bases, and 14 bases separated the two germline ends. The CDR3 protein is CASFDDSLSYEQYF. CDR3 in DNA: TGTGCCAGCTTCGACGACAGCCTCTCCTACGAGCAGTACTTC.

This clone is a singleton in its sample. The chain links TRBV15 to TRBJ1-4; D is possibly TRBD1 (5 bases). The CDR3 sequence is 16 residues long. V was cut by 0 bases and J by 8 bases, with 16 bases left in between. Germline CDR1 and CDR2: LNHNV and YYDKDF (reference sequence). Here the CDR3 reads CATSRDLGGGKEKLFF. The CDR3 DNA reads TGTGCCACCAGCAGAGATTTGGGTGGGGGGAAGGAAAAACTGTTTTTT.

This clone was found once. V and J are TRBV11-2 and TRBJ2-7, with 8 bases aligning to TRBD1. Germline values: CDR1 SGHAT, CDR2 FQNNGV. The J segment lost 2 bases and the V segment lost 5 bases, leaving 8 bases of the junction unmatched. The CDR3 covers 15 residues. CDR3 amino acids: CASSLTWDRTYEQYF. CDR3 coding DNA: TGTGCCAGCAGCCTAACCTGGGACAGGACCTACGAGCAGTACTTC.

The CDR3 DNA reads as TGTGCCAGTAGTATCAGGGGGAATCAGCCCCAGCATTTT. Translation gives CASSIRGNQPQHF. The V call is TRBV19, the J call TRBJ1-5; TRBD1 matches 7 bases. V shed 3 bases, J shed 4 bases, and the junction held 0 bases outside the gene matches. CDR3 size: 13 residues. Germline V lookup: CDR1 LNHDA, CDR2 SQIVND (reference sequence).

This clone occurred once. The J gene is TRBJ1-4, the V gene TRBV15; 7 nucleotides align to TRBD1. This CDR3 is 22 amino acids long. J gave up 3 bases and V 0 bases, and 22 bases lay outside the gene matches. The germline gives CDR1 LNHNV, CDR2 YYDKDF (reference sequence). The CDR3 is CATSRDLLTFGGGSLANEKLFF. CDR3 bases: TGTGCCACCAGCAGAGATCTACTCACCTTTGGAGGGGGCAGCTTGGCTAATGAAAAACTGTTTTTT.

The J gene is TRBJ1-1, the V gene TRBV5-1; maybe TRBD1 (6 bases). CDR3 size: 14 residues. From germline, CDR1 is SGHRS and CDR2 YFSETQ. Trimming removed 4 bases from V and 0 bases from J, with 10 bases in between. The CDR3 bases are TGCGCCAGCAGCCCCGACAGGATGAACACTGAAGCTTTCTTT. This sequence encodes CASSPDRMNTEAFF.

The chain recombines TRBV9 with TRBJ1-2; 7 bases match TRBD1. This CDR3 is built from 13 residues. Germline V gene sequence: CDR1 SGDLS, CDR2 YYNGEE. V shed 4 bases, J shed 8 bases, and the junction held 8 bases outside the gene matches. DNA for the CDR3: TGTGCCAGCAGCCCTCGGACAGGAGGGGGCTACACCTTC. Amino acids: CASSPRTGGGYTF.

J is TRBJ2-7 and V is TRBV20-1, with D possibly matching TRBD1 (6 bases). The CDR3 has 16 residues. CDR1 is DFQATT and CDR2 is SNEGSKA in the germline V gene (reference sequence). Trimming cost V 3 bases and J 2 bases, with 20 bases left between them. The CDR3 nucleotides are TGCAGTGCTAGTCCCCACCCCACAGGGCTACCCTACGAGCAGTACTTC. Translation: CSASPHPTGLPYEQYF.

This chain connects TRBV2 to TRBJ2-2; a weak D match, TRBD2 (7 bases). There are 16 residues in the CDR3. Germline loops: CDR1 SNHLY, CDR2 FYNNEI. Deletions cut 4 bases from V and 5 bases from J, with 17 bases between. This chain's CDR3 is CASSVIGGALTGELFF. The CDR3 region has the DNA TGTGCCAGCAGTGTAATAGGGGGGGCGCTTACCGGGGAGCTGTTTTTT.

The chain carries TRBV1 and TRBJ2-3; TRBD2, the D gene given by the table, was not confirmed from the DNA. TRBV1 is listed as a pseudogene. The CDR3 runs 19 residues. CDR3 coding DNA: TGCACCAGCAGCCAAGAAAGGACTAGCGGGGGGTTAAAGACAGATACGCAGTATTTT. It is translated as CTSSQERTSGGLKTDTQYF.

This chain connects TRBV29-1 to TRBJ2-7; tentatively, D is TRBD2 (6 bases). Germline V gene data show CDR1 as SQVTM and CDR2 as ANQGSEA. The CDR3 runs 12 residues. Trimming shortened V by 7 bases and J by 3 bases, and 13 bases separated the two germline ends. The CDR3 is CSAEGEVYEQYF. The DNA for the CDR3 is TGCAGCGCCGAAGGGGAGGTCTACGAGCAGTACTTC.

CDR3 in DNA: TGCGCCAGCAGCTTGGAAGGGGCTGATGAAAAACTGTTTTTT. Its protein product is CASSLEGADEKLFF. The chain joins TRBV5-1 to TRBJ1-4; possible D gene TRBD1, 5 bases. V was trimmed by 0 bases and J by 6 bases, leaving 9 bases between them. Germline CDR1 SGHRS, CDR2 YFSETQ. This CDR3 contains 14 residues.

Only a few counts were recorded for this clone. The chain is built from TRBV5-1 and TRBJ2-3; 8 bases agree with TRBD1. CDR1 is SGHRS, CDR2 YFSETQ, per germline. The CDR3 is 15 residues long. After removal of 2 bases from V and 3 bases from J, the junction contained 5 bases not matched to a gene. Written as DNA, the CDR3 is TGCGCCAGCAGCTTCTCGGGACAGGTAACAGATACGCAGTATTTT. Its protein product is CASSFSGQVTDTQYF.

The J gene is TRBJ1-5, the V gene TRBV18; 7 bases align to TRBD1. The CDR3 consists of 16 residues. Looked up from germline, CDR1 is KGHSH and CDR2 is LQKENI. V gave up 6 bases and J gave up 13 bases; unmatched junction bases: 21. CDR3 sequence (DNA): TGTGCCAGCTCCCCCATGCCCGACAGGGAAAGGTGGTCACAGCATTTT. It codes for CASSPMPDRERWSQHF.

The chain combines TRBV19 with TRBJ2-7, with D tentatively TRBD2 (6 bases). CDR3 length equals 13 residues. V lost 8 bases and J lost 6, with 17 bases in between. CDR1 LNHDA and CDR2 SQIVND come from the germline V gene (reference sequence). Here the CDR3 reads CASRRAGSLEQYF. CDR3 sequence (DNA): TGTGCCAGTCGGAGGGCAGGGAGCCTCGAGCAGTACTTC. The full variable domain, its missing parts supplied by reference TRBV19 and TRBJ2-7, is DGGITQSPKYLFRKEGQNVTLSCEQNLNHDAMYWYRQDPGQGLRLIYYSQIVNDFQKGDIAEGYSVSREKKESFPLTVTSAQKNPTAFYLCASRRAGSLEQYFGPGTRLTVT.

V is TRBV7-2 and J is TRBJ1-1; no reliable D call. The germline V and J ends were trimmed by 2 bases and 6 bases, with 13 bases remaining between them. This CDR3 contains 14 residues. Germline CDR1 and CDR2: SGHTA and FQGNSA. CDR3 protein: CASSLRANPSEAFF. Here the CDR3 DNA reads TGTGCCAGCAGCTTAAGAGCTAATCCGTCTGAAGCTTTCTTT.

The V and J genes are TRBV7-3 and TRBJ2-7, with 9 bases lining up with TRBD1. This CDR3 comprises 14 residues. Germline lookup yields CDR1 SGHTA and CDR2 FQGTGA. V shed 4 bases and J 4 bases; nucleotides not matched to a gene: 5. CDR3: CASSSTGGQYEQYF. CDR3 nucleotide sequence: TGTGCCAGCAGCTCCACAGGGGGCCAGTACGAGCAGTACTTC.

The J gene is TRBJ1-1, the V gene TRBV9; D may be TRBD1 (6 bases). Germline V gene sequence: CDR1 SGDLS, CDR2 YYNGEE. Trimming stripped 0 bases from V and 6 bases from J, with 21 bases between. CDR3 size: 17 residues. CDR3 bases: TGTGCCAGCAGCGTAGCTACTAATTTAGTTTCAGGGGCTGAAGCTTTCTTT. This translates into CASSVATNLVSGAEAFF.

On this clone: The sample has other DNA sequences that encode this CDR3 too. This chain uses TRBV6-5 with TRBJ2-5; no clear D gene. The V end lost 2 bases, the J end lost 4 bases, and 2 bases lay between the germline ends. Germline-derived CDR1 and CDR2 are MNHEY and SVGAGI. The CDR3 has 11 amino acids. CDR3 nucleotides: TGTGCCAGCAGTTACCTAGAGACCCAGTACTTC. Its protein product is CASSYLETQYF.